This paragraph covers one T cell receptor (beta chain) sequence. Investigators extracted total RNA from whole blood and did not sort T cells. Germline CDR1 is ENHRY and CDR2 is SYGVKD. CDR3 length: 16 residues. TCRdb reworked the 5' RACE reads into one entry per CDR3 protein, no DNA. Recorded for this sample: about 300,000 distinct CDR3 sequences. The sample is drawn from a study of monozygotic twins with inflammatory bowel disease. The specimen was blood. The chain recombines TRBV10-3 with TRBJ1-1; TCRdb's D call, TRBD1, is unchecked because there is no DNA. This sequence originates from a human donor with ulcerative colitis or Crohn's disease, or a healthy co-twin of an affected twin (not recorded which). The CDR3 is CAISKSGAGMNTEAFF.